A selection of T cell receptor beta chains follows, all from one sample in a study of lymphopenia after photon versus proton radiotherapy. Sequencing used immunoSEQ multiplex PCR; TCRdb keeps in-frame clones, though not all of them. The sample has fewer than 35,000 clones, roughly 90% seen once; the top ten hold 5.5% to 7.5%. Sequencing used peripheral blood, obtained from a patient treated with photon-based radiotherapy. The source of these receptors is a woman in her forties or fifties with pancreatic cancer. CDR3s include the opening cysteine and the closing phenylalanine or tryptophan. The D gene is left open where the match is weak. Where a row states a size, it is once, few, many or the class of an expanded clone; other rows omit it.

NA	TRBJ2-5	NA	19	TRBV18	CASSPLPGRSLAAQETQYF	TGTGCCAGCTCACCACTCCCGGGTCGTTCCCTCGCGGCCCAAGAGACCCAGTACTTC
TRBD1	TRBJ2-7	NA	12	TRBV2	CASRNTGGEQYF	TGTGCCAGCAGGAACACAGGGGGCGAGCAGTACTTC
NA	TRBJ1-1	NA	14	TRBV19	CASSIDGQNTEAFF	TGTGCCAGTAGTATAGATGGGCAAAACACTGAAGCTTTCTTT
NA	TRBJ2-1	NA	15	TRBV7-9	CASSYGGGRNNEQFF	TGTGCCAGCAGCTACGGAGGTGGGCGGAACAATGAGCAGTTCTTC
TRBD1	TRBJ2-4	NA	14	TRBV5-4	CASSLQGARDIQYF	TGTGCCAGCAGCTTACAGGGGGCGCGGGACATTCAGTACTTC
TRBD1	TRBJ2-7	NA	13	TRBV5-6	CASSSEGLGQGYF	TGTGCCAGCAGCTCGGAGGGGCTGGGACAGGGGTACTTC
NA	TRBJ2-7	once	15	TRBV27	CASSEDRVGSYEQYF	TGTGCCAGCAGCGAAGATAGGGTGGGGTCCTACGAGCAGTACTTC
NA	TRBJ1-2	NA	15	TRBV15	CATSAGDVGGYGYTF	TGTGCCACCAGCGCGGGGGACGTTGGGGGCTATGGCTACACCTTC
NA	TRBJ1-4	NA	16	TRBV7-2	CASSPTPGLINEKLFF	TGTGCCAGCAGCCCCACGCCGGGACTGATCAATGAAAAACTGTTTTTT
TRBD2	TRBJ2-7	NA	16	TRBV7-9	CASSLADLAGFYEQYF	TGTGCCAGCAGCTTAGCGGACTTAGCGGGGTTCTACGAGCAGTACTTC
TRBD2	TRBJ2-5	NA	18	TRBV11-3	CASSPGTSGRDRGETQYF	TGTGCCAGCAGCCCGGGGACTAGCGGGAGGGACCGCGGAGAGACCCAGTACTTC
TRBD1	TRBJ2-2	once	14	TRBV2	CASRKRQGPGELFF	TGTGCCAGCAGGAAAAGACAGGGTCCCGGGGAGCTGTTTTTT
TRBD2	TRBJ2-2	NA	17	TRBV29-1	CSVAVLGLAANTGELFF	TGCAGCGTTGCAGTTTTGGGACTAGCGGCGAACACCGGGGAGCTGTTTTTT
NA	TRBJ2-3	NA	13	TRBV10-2	CAISGSSTDTQYF	TGCGCCATCAGCGGTTCTAGCACAGATACGCAGTATTTT
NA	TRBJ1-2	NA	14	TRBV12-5	CASGPSGVSYGYTF	TGTGCTAGTGGTCCGTCTGGGGTTAGCTATGGCTACACCTTC
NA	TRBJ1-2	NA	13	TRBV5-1	CASSLNREGGYTF	TGCGCCAGCAGCTTGAACAGGGAGGGAGGCTACACCTTC
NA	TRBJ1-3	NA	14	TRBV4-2	CASSQDGLRDTIYF	TGTGCCAGCAGCCAAGATGGCCTTAGGGACACCATATATTTT
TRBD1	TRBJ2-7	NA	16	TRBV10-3	CAISESLDRGVYEQYF	TGTGCCATCAGTGAGTCCTTGGACAGGGGGGTCTACGAGCAGTACTTC
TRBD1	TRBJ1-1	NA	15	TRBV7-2	CASRPRGQGGTEAFF	TGTGCCAGCAGGCCCCGAGGACAGGGCGGGACTGAAGCTTTCTTT
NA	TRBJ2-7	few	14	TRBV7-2	CASSFGQRTYEQYF	TGTGCCAGCAGCTTTGGACAGCGGACCTACGAGCAGTACTTC
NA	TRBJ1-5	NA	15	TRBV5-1	CASSLQGDSNQPQHF	TGCGCCAGCAGCTTACAGGGAGATAGCAATCAGCCCCAGCATTTT
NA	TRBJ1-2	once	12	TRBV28	CATQPVNYGYTF	TGTGCCACCCAGCCCGTTAACTATGGCTACACCTTC
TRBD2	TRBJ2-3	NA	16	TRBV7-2	CASSLVRTSVTDTQYF	TGTGCCAGCAGCTTAGTGCGCACTAGCGTCACAGATACGCAGTATTTT
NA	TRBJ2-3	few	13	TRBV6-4	CASSSGSTDTQYF	TGTGCCAGCAGTAGCGGGAGCACAGATACGCAGTATTTT
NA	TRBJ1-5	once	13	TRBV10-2	CASSESGMWPQHF	TGCGCCAGCAGTGAGTCTGGTATGTGGCCCCAGCATTTT